The 10 T cell receptor beta chains below all came from one sample that was sequenced in a study of blood T cell repertoires in COVID-19. TCRdb keeps only in-frame clones here, not all; method: immunoSEQ multiplex PCR. The sample includes 130,000 to 150,000 clones, 80% to 90% of them seen just once. Sequencing was carried out using peripheral blood. These TCRs come from a woman in her forties or fifties with acute or convalescent COVID-19.

The V and J genes are TRBV28 and TRBJ2-7; no firm D call. The CDR3 consists of 15 residues. Germline V lookup: CDR1 MDHEN, CDR2 SYDVKM. V lost 2 bases to trimming and J lost 0 bases, with 11 bases between them. The CDR3, as DNA: TGTGCCAGCAGTTTAGTTGCAACGAGCTCCTACGAGCAGTACTTC. It is translated as CASSLVATSSYEQYF.

This clone was seen a single time. V is TRBV28 and J is TRBJ2-7, with D perhaps matching TRBD1 (6 bases). Germline CDR1 reads MDHEN; CDR2 reads SYDVKM. V lost 8 bases to trimming and J lost 2 bases, with 19 bases between them. There are 15 residues in the CDR3. The CDR3 is CASLREGDTTYEQYF. CDR3 coding DNA: TGTGCCAGCCTCCGAGAGGGGGACACAACCTACGAGCAGTACTTC. The variable domain in full, with the rest retrieved from reference TRBV28 and TRBJ2-7, is DVKVTQSSRYLVKRTGEKVFLECVQDMDHENMFWYRQDPGLGLRLIYFSYDVKMKEKGDIPEGYSVSREKKERFSLILESASTNQTSMYLCASLREGDTTYEQYFGPGTRLTVT.

This clone appeared a single time. The CDR3 is CASGTRGNAKEQYF. DNA for the CDR3: TGTGCCAGCGGGACCCGGGGGAATGCGAAAGAGCAGTACTTC. The rearrangement uses TRBV9 and TRBJ2-7; tentative D call: TRBD2 (6 bases). The germline V and J ends were trimmed by 7 bases and 7 bases, with 21 bases remaining between them. The germline V gene has CDR1 SGDLS and CDR2 YYNGEE. CDR3 length equals 14 residues.

The rearrangement uses TRBV18 and TRBJ1-4; 7 nucleotides agree with TRBD1. With 6 bases clipped from V and 4 bases from J, the junction kept 17 bases outside the gene matches. Germline V gene lookup returns CDR1 KGHSH and CDR2 LQKENI. The CDR3 contains 18 residues. The CDR3 spells CASSLSTGPSSRNEKLFF. CDR3 sequence (DNA): TGTGCCAGCTCCCTCTCGACAGGGCCGAGCAGTCGTAATGAAAAACTGTTTTTT.

The chain recombines TRBV12-3 or TRBV12-4 with TRBJ1-1, with 9 bases that match TRBD1. V was pared by 7 bases and J by 11 bases, with 8 bases of the junction left unmatched. The CDR3 contains 12 residues. Written as DNA, the CDR3 is TGTGCCAGCAACCTCATGGGACAGGGCGCTTTCTTT. Residues: CASNLMGQGAFF.

The chain carries TRBV7-9 and TRBJ2-3; 10 bases agree with TRBD2. The CDR3 is made up of 16 amino acids. V shed 2 bases and J 3 bases; nucleotides not matched to a gene: 5. Looked up from germline, CDR1 is SEHNR and CDR2 is FQNEAQ (reference sequence). As DNA, the CDR3 is TGTGCCAGCAGCTTAAGCGGGAGGGGTGTAACAGATACGCAGTATTTT. This gives the protein CASSLSGRGVTDTQYF.

V gene TRBV10-2 combines with J gene TRBJ1-5; 7 bases map to TRBD1. V trimming: 7 bases; J trimming: 5 bases; junction bases outside the gene matches: 2. The CDR3 contains 12 residues. The germline CDR1 and CDR2 sequences are WSHSY and SAAADI. The chain's CDR3 is CASKTGDQPQHF. CDR3 DNA: TGCGCCAGCAAAACAGGGGATCAGCCCCAGCATTTT.

This chain links TRBV27 with TRBJ1-1; no clear D. Trimming pared 3 bases from V and 6 bases from J, leaving 11 bases between. The CDR3 extends over 13 amino acids. Per the germline V gene, CDR1 is MNHEY and CDR2 is SMNVEV (reference sequence). CDR3 sequence (DNA): TGTGCCAGCAGTTTCGGGGTAAACTCTGAAGCTTTCTTT. Translated: CASSFGVNSEAFF.

This chain's CDR3 is CASSSSSGNEAFF. The CDR3 DNA is TGTGCCAGCAGCTCATCATCAGGTAATGAAGCTTTCTTT. The chain uses TRBV7-3 and TRBJ1-1; D unclear. This CDR3 is built from 13 residues. Trimming cost V 4 bases and J 7 bases, with 13 bases left between them. Germline V gene data show CDR1 as SGHTA and CDR2 as FQGTGA.

The chain is built from TRBV3-1 (or the pseudogene TRBV3-2) and TRBJ1-2, with D perhaps TRBD1 (6 bases). Germline V gives CDR1 LGHDT, CDR2 YNNKEL (reference sequence). There are 15 residues in the CDR3. V lost 3 bases, J lost 8 bases, and 19 bases lay in between. The CDR3 region has the DNA TGTGCCAGCAGCCATCTTCCAGGGGTCGGGCGAGGCTACACCTTC. It translates to CASSHLPGVGRGYTF.